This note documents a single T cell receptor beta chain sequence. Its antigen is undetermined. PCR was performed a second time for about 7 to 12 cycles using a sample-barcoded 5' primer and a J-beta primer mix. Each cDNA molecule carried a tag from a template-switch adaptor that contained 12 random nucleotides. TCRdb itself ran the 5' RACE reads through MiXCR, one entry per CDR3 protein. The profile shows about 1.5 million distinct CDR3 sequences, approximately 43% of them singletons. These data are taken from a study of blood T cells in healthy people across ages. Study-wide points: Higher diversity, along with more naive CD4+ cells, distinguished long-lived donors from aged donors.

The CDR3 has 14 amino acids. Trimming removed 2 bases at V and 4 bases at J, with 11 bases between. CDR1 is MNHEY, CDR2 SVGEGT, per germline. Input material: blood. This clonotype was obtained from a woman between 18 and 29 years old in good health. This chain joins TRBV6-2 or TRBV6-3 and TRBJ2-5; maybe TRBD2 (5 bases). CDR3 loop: CASSYNEGGETQYF. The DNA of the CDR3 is TGTGCCAGCAGTTACAATGAAGGAGGAGAGACCCAGTACTTC.